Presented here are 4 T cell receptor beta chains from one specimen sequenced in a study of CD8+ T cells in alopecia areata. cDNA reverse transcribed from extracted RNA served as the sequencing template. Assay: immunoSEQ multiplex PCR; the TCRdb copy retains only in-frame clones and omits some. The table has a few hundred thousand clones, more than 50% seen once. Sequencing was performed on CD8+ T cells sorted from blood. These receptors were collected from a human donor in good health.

DNA for the CDR3: TGTGCCACCAGCAGCGGGACATCGGCTTGGTCACCCCTCCACTTT. Amino acid sequence: CATSSGTSAWSPLHF. This sequence joins TRBV15 and TRBJ1-6; TRBD1 might be the D (6 bases). Germline V gives CDR1 LNHNV, CDR2 YYDKDF (reference sequence). This CDR3 contains 15 residues. Trimming removed 3 bases at V and 10 bases at J, with 16 bases between. Combining the CDR3 with reference TRBV15 and TRBJ1-6 gives the whole variable domain DAMVIQNPRYQVTQFGKPVTLSCSQTLNHNVMYWYQQKSSQAPKLLFHYYDKDFNNEADTPDNFQSRRPNTSFCFLDIRSPGLGDTAMYLCATSSGTSAWSPLHFGNGTRLTVT.

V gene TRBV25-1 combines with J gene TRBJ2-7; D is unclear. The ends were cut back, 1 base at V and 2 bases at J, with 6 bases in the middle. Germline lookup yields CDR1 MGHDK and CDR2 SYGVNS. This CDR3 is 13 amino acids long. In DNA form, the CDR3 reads TGTGCCAGCAGTGAATCCGGGCCCTACGAGCAGTACTTC. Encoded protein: CASSESGPYEQYF.

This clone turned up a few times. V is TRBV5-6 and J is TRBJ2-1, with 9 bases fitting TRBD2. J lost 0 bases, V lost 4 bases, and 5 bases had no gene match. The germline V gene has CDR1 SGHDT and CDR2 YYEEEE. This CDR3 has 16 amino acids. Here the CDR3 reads CASSEGAGGSYNEQFF. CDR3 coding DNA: TGTGCCAGCAGCGAAGGAGCGGGGGGCTCCTACAATGAGCAGTTCTTC. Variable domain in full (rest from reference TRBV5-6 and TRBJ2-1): DAGVTQSPTHLIKTRGQQVTLRCSPKSGHDTVSWYQQALGQGPQFIFQYYEEEERQRGNFPDRFSGHQFPNYSSELNVNALLLGDSALYLCASSEGAGGSYNEQFFGPGTRLTVL.

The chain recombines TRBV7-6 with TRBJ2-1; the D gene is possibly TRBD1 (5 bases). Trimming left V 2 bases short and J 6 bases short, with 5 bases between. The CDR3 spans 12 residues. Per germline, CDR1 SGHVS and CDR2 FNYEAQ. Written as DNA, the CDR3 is TGTGCCAGCAGCTTACAGGGCAATGAGCAGTTCTTC. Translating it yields CASSLQGNEQFF.